This TCR beta chain appears in the sequencing data of a study of blood T cell repertoires in COVID-19. The overall study: From the United States, Italy and Spain came samples of acute and convalescent COVID-19.

This CDR3 is built from 15 residues. The V segment lost 5 bases and the J segment 5 bases; nucleotides outside the gene matches: 4. From germline, CDR1 is SGHTA and CDR2 FQGNSA. Cohort allocation depended upon clinical history that participants reported. The recovered donors of Cohort 3 showed two negative PCRs, clearance, or symptom resolution. Per the study methods: Amplified reference gene primers provided the basis for estimating nucleated cell counts. Generated by immunoSEQ multiplex PCR, the TCRdb table keeps only in-frame clones and is missing some. V, J and clone size are taken as reported in that table, and D and trimming were inferred from the DNA itself. The table has approximately 200,000 clones, approximately 81% seen once.

This clonotype was obtained from a man aged 40-49 years who had recovered from COVID-19. The sequencing input was PBMCs or T cells enriched from blood (not recorded which). V usage is TRBV7-2 and J usage is TRBJ2-7, with TRBD2 identical over 15 bases. The CDR3 spells CASSPWTSGRDEQYF. The CDR3 nucleotides are TGTGCCAGCAGCCCTTGGACTAGCGGGAGGGACGAGCAGTACTTC.